These 4 T cell receptor beta chains were all obtained from the same sample, sequenced in a study of OX40 agonist ivuxolimab in advanced cancers. The assay was immunoSEQ multiplex PCR, and TCRdb's table has in-frame clones only and misses some. The table includes more than 60,000 clones, about 81% detected once. The source material was CD4+ or CD8+ T cells sorted from blood, sampled in a trial of the OX40 agonist ivuxolimab. The receptors derive from an adult with an advanced solid tumor such as melanoma, head and neck, liver or kidney cancer.

The DNA of the CDR3 is TGCAGCGTTGAGGCGACCGAGCGAGGATACACTGAAGCTTTCTTT. It yields the protein CSVEATERGYTEAFF. The chain links TRBV29-1 to TRBJ1-1; D unclear. Germline values: CDR1 SQVTM, CDR2 ANQGSEA. Trimming removed 3 bases at V and 3 bases at J, with 17 bases between. The CDR3 covers 15 residues.

This chain connects TRBV10-3 to TRBJ2-7, with D perhaps assigned TRBD1 or TRBD2 (6 bases each). This CDR3 is 16 amino acids long. The germline V and J ends were trimmed by 4 bases and 0 bases, with 16 bases remaining between them. Per germline, CDR1 ENHRY and CDR2 SYGVKD. The CDR3 protein is CAISVGSGGGSYEQYF. The DNA for the CDR3 is TGTGCCATCAGTGTTGGATCCGGGGGCGGCTCCTACGAGCAGTACTTC.

The genes are TRBV7-9 and TRBJ2-1; a weak D match, TRBD1 (6 bases). Trimming stripped 5 bases from V and 0 bases from J, with 14 bases between. Germline CDR1 is SEHNR and CDR2 is FQNEAQ (reference sequence). The CDR3 runs 16 residues. The CDR3 sequence is CASSQQQGLSYNEQFF. The CDR3 DNA is TGTGCCAGCAGCCAACAGCAGGGGCTCTCCTACAATGAGCAGTTCTTC.

The rearrangement joins TRBV7-2 to TRBJ2-7; TRBD2 might be the D (7 bases). V was clipped by 5 bases and J by 2 bases, with 13 bases between them. CDR3 length equals 14 residues. The germline V gene has CDR1 SGHTA and CDR2 FQGNSA. In nucleotides, the CDR3 is TGTGCCAGCAGCCTCGCGGGGGCGGCCTACGAGCAGTACTTC. Amino acids: CASSLAGAAYEQYF.